This is a list of T cell receptor beta chains from one sample in a study of cytomegalovirus exposure and HLA in healthy donors. The method was immunoSEQ multiplex PCR; TCRdb's version includes in-frame clones alone and lacks a portion of them. Of some 170,000 clones in the sample, 89% were seen once. The sequencing sample was made of PBMCs. Receptors were obtained from a woman under 30 in good health and CMV-seropositive. Both conserved end residues are part of each CDR3. The order of the fields is V gene, D gene, clone size, J gene, CDR3 protein, CDR3 DNA. D genes are given only for firm matches. Where a row states a size, it is once, few, many or the class of an expanded clone; other rows omit it.

v_call: TRBV15; d_call: TRBD2; clone_size: .; j_call: TRBJ2-7; cdr3_aa: CATSNPAGGLSYEQYF; cdr3_nt: TGTGCCACCAGCAACCCAGCGGGAGGGCTCTCCTACGAGCAGTACTTC
v_call: TRBV7-9; d_call: TRBD1; clone_size: .; j_call: TRBJ1-4; cdr3_aa: CASSMTGVDEKLFF; cdr3_nt: TGTGCCAGCAGCATGACAGGGGTCGATGAAAAACTGTTTTTT
v_call: TRBV27; d_call: .; clone_size: once; j_call: TRBJ2-1; cdr3_aa: CASSLWSGGARGSSQFF; cdr3_nt: TGTGCCAGCAGTTTATGGTCTGGGGGGGCACGGGGCAGTTCGCAGTTCTTC
v_call: TRBV9; d_call: .; clone_size: .; j_call: TRBJ2-5; cdr3_aa: CASSSGLGETQYF; cdr3_nt: TGTGCCAGCAGCTCGGGACTCGGGGAGACCCAGTACTTC
v_call: TRBV7-3; d_call: .; clone_size: .; j_call: TRBJ2-1; cdr3_aa: CASSSGQNNEQFF; cdr3_nt: TGTGCCAGCAGCTCCGGACAGAACAATGAGCAGTTCTTC
v_call: TRBV18; d_call: .; clone_size: once; j_call: TRBJ2-1; cdr3_aa: CASSPGEVLRNNEQFF; cdr3_nt: TGTGCCAGCTCACCAGGTGAGGTCCTAAGGAACAATGAGCAGTTCTTC
v_call: TRBV4-2; d_call: .; clone_size: .; j_call: TRBJ2-1; cdr3_aa: CASSQEKRDEQFF; cdr3_nt: TGTGCCAGCAGCCAAGAAAAACGAGATGAGCAGTTCTTC
v_call: TRBV2; d_call: .; clone_size: .; j_call: TRBJ2-1; cdr3_aa: CASSLSQGGDEQFF; cdr3_nt: TGTGCCAGCAGCCTCTCACAGGGGGGGGATGAGCAGTTCTTC
v_call: TRBV18; d_call: TRBD2; clone_size: .; j_call: TRBJ2-7; cdr3_aa: CASSTPGTSGSYEQYF; cdr3_nt: TGTGCCAGCTCAACACCCGGGACTAGCGGTTCCTACGAGCAGTACTTC
v_call: TRBV28; d_call: .; clone_size: .; j_call: TRBJ1-2; cdr3_aa: CASSANRAGYTF; cdr3_nt: TGTGCCAGCAGTGCCAACAGGGCTGGCTACACCTTC
v_call: TRBV7-3; d_call: TRBD1; clone_size: .; j_call: TRBJ2-1; cdr3_aa: CASSSGQGAYNEQFF; cdr3_nt: TGTGCCAGCAGCTCGGGACAGGGGGCTTACAATGAGCAGTTCTTC
v_call: TRBV21-1; d_call: .; clone_size: .; j_call: TRBJ1-1; cdr3_aa: CASSKGVVETEAFF; cdr3_nt: TGTGCCAGCAGCAAAGGGGTTGTGGAGACTGAAGCTTTCTTT
v_call: TRBV14; d_call: .; clone_size: .; j_call: TRBJ2-7; cdr3_aa: CASSPGHSWEQYF; cdr3_nt: TGTGCCAGCAGCCCCGGACATTCTTGGGAGCAGTACTTC
v_call: TRBV5-1; d_call: .; clone_size: once; j_call: TRBJ1-2; cdr3_aa: CASSFGAKRRYTF; cdr3_nt: TGCGCCAGCAGCTTCGGAGCAAAAAGGCGCTACACCTTC